The rows below give T cell receptor beta chains drawn from one sample of a study of blood T cell repertoires in COVID-19. Data came from immunoSEQ multiplex PCR; TCRdb stores just in-frame clones and leaves some out. The sample consists of roughly 170,000 clones, roughly 80% of them appearing once. The source material was PBMCs or T cells enriched from blood (not recorded which). These receptors were obtained from a woman in her thirties or forties with acute COVID-19. Both conserved end residues are part of each CDR3. A D gene is named only where the DNA matches it firmly. Only some rows state a clone size, as once, few, many or a class for expanded clones.

clone_size: few
d_call: .
v_call: TRBV7-3
j_call: TRBJ2-3
cdr3_aa: CASSFGREDTQYF
cdr3_nt: TGTGCCAGCAGCTTCGGGCGGGAAGATACGCAGTATTTT

clone_size: .
d_call: .
v_call: TRBV2
j_call: TRBJ1-2
cdr3_aa: CASSERSGGYTF
cdr3_nt: TGTGCCAGCAGTGAACGGTCGGGTGGCTACACCTTC

clone_size: few
d_call: .
v_call: TRBV7-9
j_call: TRBJ1-5
cdr3_aa: CASSPSTGQPQHF
cdr3_nt: TGTGCCAGCAGCCCCTCGACAGGCCAGCCCCAGCATTTT

clone_size: .
d_call: TRBD2
v_call: TRBV6-5
j_call: TRBJ2-1
cdr3_aa: CASSSSGRSHNEQFF
cdr3_nt: TGTGCCAGCAGCTCTAGCGGGAGGTCCCACAATGAGCAGTTCTTC

clone_size: .
d_call: TRBD2
v_call: TRBV12-3/TRBV12-4
j_call: TRBJ2-1
cdr3_aa: CASSPTSVGEQFF
cdr3_nt: TGTGCCAGCAGCCCAACTAGCGTCGGTGAGCAGTTCTTC

clone_size: .
d_call: TRBD2
v_call: TRBV5-1
j_call: TRBJ2-1
cdr3_aa: CASSLGDRTSNEQFF
cdr3_nt: TGCGCCAGCAGCTTGGGGGATCGGACTAGCAATGAGCAGTTCTTC

clone_size: .
d_call: TRBD1
v_call: TRBV5-1
j_call: TRBJ1-4
cdr3_aa: CASNLQGAEDEKLFF
cdr3_nt: TGCGCCAGCAACTTACAGGGGGCTGAGGATGAAAAACTGTTTTTT

clone_size: .
d_call: .
v_call: TRBV9
j_call: TRBJ1-5
cdr3_aa: CASSADGINQPQHF
cdr3_nt: TGTGCCAGCAGCGCGGACGGGATCAATCAGCCCCAGCATTTT

clone_size: .
d_call: TRBD1
v_call: TRBV14
j_call: TRBJ1-2
cdr3_aa: CASSQDRMAGGPGYTF
cdr3_nt: TGTGCCAGCAGCCAAGATCGGATGGCAGGGGGCCCGGGCTACACCTTC

clone_size: .
d_call: .
v_call: TRBV29-1
j_call: TRBJ1-1
cdr3_aa: CSVLQGEAFF
cdr3_nt: TGCAGCGTTCTTCAGGGGGAAGCTTTCTTT

clone_size: .
d_call: .
v_call: TRBV27
j_call: TRBJ2-4
cdr3_aa: CASSLLGGGGNIQYF
cdr3_nt: TGTGCCAGCAGTCTACTCGGAGGGGGGGGGAACATTCAGTACTTC

clone_size: .
d_call: TRBD1
v_call: TRBV7-9
j_call: TRBJ1-1
cdr3_aa: CASSLYRGWDTEAFF
cdr3_nt: TGTGCCAGCAGCTTATACAGGGGATGGGACACTGAAGCTTTCTTT

clone_size: .
d_call: TRBD2
v_call: TRBV30
j_call: TRBJ2-7
cdr3_aa: CAWRRFGTSGSSYF
cdr3_nt: TGTGCCTGGAGGAGATTCGGGACTAGCGGGAGTTCGTACTTC

clone_size: .
d_call: .
v_call: TRBV10-3
j_call: TRBJ1-3
cdr3_aa: CATSRGALSGNTIYF
cdr3_nt: TGTGCCACCAGCCGGGGGGCCCTCTCTGGAAACACCATATATTTT

clone_size: .
d_call: TRBD1
v_call: TRBV10-3
j_call: TRBJ1-1
cdr3_aa: CAIRDSTGGSEAFF
cdr3_nt: TGTGCCATCAGGGATTCTACAGGGGGTTCTGAAGCTTTCTTT

clone_size: .
d_call: .
v_call: TRBV5-1
j_call: TRBJ2-1
cdr3_aa: CASSLDGSGFGEQFF
cdr3_nt: TGCGCCAGCAGCTTGGACGGGAGTGGGTTTGGTGAGCAGTTCTTC

clone_size: .
d_call: TRBD2
v_call: TRBV10-1
j_call: TRBJ2-3
cdr3_aa: CASSLAGTDTQYF
cdr3_nt: TGCGCCAGCAGCTTAGCGGGAACAGATACGCAGTATTTT

clone_size: few
d_call: .
v_call: TRBV19
j_call: TRBJ1-1
cdr3_aa: CASSEVSDTEAFF
cdr3_nt: TGTGCCAGTAGTGAGGTTTCGGACACTGAAGCTTTCTTT

clone_size: .
d_call: .
v_call: TRBV29-1
j_call: TRBJ1-1
cdr3_aa: CSVWGGMNTEAFF
cdr3_nt: TGCAGCGTTTGGGGCGGAATGAACACTGAAGCTTTCTTT